The clone carrying this TCR beta chain was found many times. This entry comes from a study of T cells in Graves' hyperthyroidism and ophthalmopathy. V shed 6 bases and J shed 4 bases, with 14 bases lying between them. Germline-derived CDR1 and CDR2 are MNHEY and SMNVEV (reference sequence). This CDR3 spans 14 amino acids. Amplification targeted TCR beta CDR3 regions from RNA transcripts. The TCR CDR3 was amplified in a first-round RT-PCR using the HTBI primer set. Each CDR3 protein gets one entry after TCRdb re-called the multiplex PCR reads with MiXCR. Counted here are fewer than 500,000 distinct CDR3 sequences, 14% occurring once; the ten biggest clones make up around 20%.

The clonotype was recovered from a woman younger than 45 with Graves' ophthalmopathy. This chain uses TRBV27 with TRBJ2-3; D is uncertain. Specimen: blood. The CDR3 here is CASRPRVLADTQYF. CDR3 sequence (DNA): TGTGCCAGCAGACCCCGCGTCCTCGCAGATACGCAGTATTTT.